The rows below give T cell receptor beta chains drawn from one sample of a study of T cells in Graves' hyperthyroidism and ophthalmopathy. One entry per CDR3 protein results from TCRdb running MiXCR on the multiplex PCR reads. Of roughly 260,000 distinct CDR3 sequences in the sample, approximately 15% were seen once. What was sequenced was blood. The receptors were gathered from a woman aged 40 to 49 with Graves' hyperthyroidism that later progressed to Graves' ophthalmopathy. Both conserved end residues are part of each CDR3. The D gene is left open where the match is weak. Clone size appears in some rows only: once, few, many, or a class for an expanded clone.

j_gene,abundance,v_gene,d_gene,CDR3nt,CDR3aa
TRBJ1-3,many,TRBV2,-,TGTGCCAGCAAGGGCAGGACCTCTGGAAACACCATATATTTT,CASKGRTSGNTIYF
TRBJ2-1,many,TRBV12-3/TRBV12-4,TRBD2,TGTGCCAGCAGTCTCCGACTAGCGACCTACAATGAGCAGTTCTTC,CASSLRLATYNEQFF
TRBJ1-6,many,TRBV28,-,TGTGCCAGCAGTACCGGGAGTAATTCACCCCTCCACTTT,CASSTGSNSPLHF
TRBJ2-1,many,TRBV6-2/TRBV6-3,-,TGTGCCAGCAGAACCGCCTATGTAGCGGCGCCCTACAATGAGCAGTTCTTC,CASRTAYVAAPYNEQFF
TRBJ2-1,-,TRBV7-9,-,TGTGCCAGCGAGGCAGCGAACTGGGATCAGTTCTTC,CASEAANWDQFF
TRBJ2-7,-,TRBV20-1,TRBD1,TGCAGTGCTAGTATTTTACAGGGGCGGTACGAGCAGTACTTC,CSASILQGRYEQYF
TRBJ2-5,many,TRBV7-2,-,TGTGCCAGCAGCTTAGGTAGAGAGACCCAGTACTTC,CASSLGRETQYF
TRBJ1-3,-,TRBV6-2/TRBV6-3,TRBD1,TGTGCCAGCAGTTTCTACGACAGGGGAATCTCTGGAAACACCATATATTTT,CASSFYDRGISGNTIYF
TRBJ2-1,-,TRBV7-2,-,TGTGCCAGCAGCTTAGTGTTCGGGACCCCCTACAATGAGCAGTTCTTC,CASSLVFGTPYNEQFF
TRBJ2-2,many,TRBV12-5,-,TGTGCTAGTGGTTTGGTCCCCGGGACACCGAACACCGGGGAGCTGTTTTTT,CASGLVPGTPNTGELFF
TRBJ2-1,many,TRBV19,-,TGTGCCAGTAGTATAGTCGGTGTCGGGCTCAATGAGCAGTTCTTC,CASSIVGVGLNEQFF
TRBJ2-1,many,TRBV28,TRBD2,TGTGCCAGCAGGTGGCTAGCGGGAAACAATGAGCAGTTCTTC,CASRWLAGNNEQFF
TRBJ2-5,many,TRBV7-9,-,TGTGCCAGCAGCTTAATTTCCCCGCTGGAGACCCAGTACTTC,CASSLISPLETQYF
TRBJ2-5,-,TRBV3-1,TRBD2,TGTGCCAGCAGCCTCTACCGGGTAGCGGGAGGGAAACAAGAGACCCAGTACTTC,CASSLYRVAGGKQETQYF
TRBJ2-1,-,TRBV11-1,-,TGTGCCAGCAGCTTAGGGCAGGGGATTCAGGATGAGCAGTTCTTC,CASSLGQGIQDEQFF
TRBJ2-3,many,TRBV2,-,TGTGCCAGCAGTGAAGAACAGATCGATAGCACAGATACGCAGTATTTT,CASSEEQIDSTDTQYF
TRBJ1-6,many,TRBV6-1,TRBD1,TGTGCCAGCAGTGAACGGGACAGCGCCCGGTCACCCCTCCACTTT,CASSERDSARSPLHF
TRBJ1-4,-,TRBV27,TRBD1,TGTGCCAGCAGTTTACCCGACAGGGGGCATGAAAAACTGTTTTTT,CASSLPDRGHEKLFF
TRBJ1-1,many,TRBV6-1,-,TGTGCCAGCACCATACGCGGCAGCACTGAAGCTTTCTTT,CASTIRGSTEAFF
TRBJ2-7,many,TRBV20-1,-,TGCAGTGCTCGACGTCGGGGGCCCAATACCTACGAGCAGTACTTC,CSARRRGPNTYEQYF
TRBJ2-7,many,TRBV30,TRBD2,TGTGCCTGGAGTGTAGGGAGGGTATCCTACGAGCAGTACTTC,CAWSVGRVSYEQYF
TRBJ2-1,many,TRBV7-2,-,TGTGCCAGCACCACGTCCCAGGTTCAGTTCTTC,CASTTSQVQFF
TRBJ2-3,many,TRBV6-5,-,TGTGCCAGCAGTTACTCGTATATGGCGAGGGGTGATACGCAGTATTTT,CASSYSYMARGDTQYF
TRBJ2-7,-,TRBV4-1,-,TGCGCCAGCAGCCAAGATAGCCTCAGTGCCTACGAGCAGTACTTC,CASSQDSLSAYEQYF
TRBJ1-4,-,TRBV5-1,TRBD1,TGCGCCAGCAGCTCGACAGGGGGGCGCTTGGCAACTAATGAAAAACTGTTTTTT,CASSSTGGRLATNEKLFF
TRBJ2-1,-,TRBV5-1,TRBD1,TGCGCCAGCAGCTTCGGAGACAGGGGTAGGAACAATGAGCAGTTCTTC,CASSFGDRGRNNEQFF
TRBJ1-2,many,TRBV12-5,TRBD1,TGTGCTAGCGCATATCAACAGGGGATACTCAACTATGGCTACACCTTC,CASAYQQGILNYGYTF
TRBJ2-5,many,TRBV20-1,TRBD2,TGCAGTGCTAGCTCGACTAGCGGTCAAGAGACCCAGTACTTC,CSASSTSGQETQYF
TRBJ2-7,many,TRBV2,TRBD2,TGTGCCAGCAGCCCAAGACTAGCGGGAAAGTCCCTAAAGTCCTACGAGCAGTACTTC,CASSPRLAGKSLKSYEQYF
TRBJ1-3,many,TRBV5-1,-,TGCGCCAGCAGCTTCCAAGGGAGCTCTGGAAACACCATATATTTT,CASSFQGSSGNTIYF
TRBJ1-1,-,TRBV10-3,-,TGTGCCATCAGCAGGGTCTGGGCTGAAGCTTTCTTT,CAISRVWAEAFF
TRBJ2-1,many,TRBV20-1,-,TGCAGTGCTAACCTACATATCCCTCGTTACAATGAGCAGTTCTTC,CSANLHIPRYNEQFF
TRBJ2-7,many,TRBV13,-,TGTGCCAGCAGCTTGGGCGGGGCGGGAGAGCAGTACTTC,CASSLGGAGEQYF
TRBJ2-2,many,TRBV20-1,TRBD1,TGCAGTGCTAGAGAGACAGGGCTCAACACCGGGGAGCTGTTTTTT,CSARETGLNTGELFF
TRBJ2-3,many,TRBV3-1,-,TGTGCCAGCAGCCAAGTTCGGGGAGGCGCGCAGTATTTT,CASSQVRGGAQYF
TRBJ2-5,many,TRBV15,-,TGTGCCACCAGCAGCCAGGGTCGGCCAGAGACCCAGTACTTC,CATSSQGRPETQYF
TRBJ2-7,-,TRBV10-3,-,TGTGCCATCACCAGCAAAGGTACAGGGCAGCACGAGCAGTACTTC,CAITSKGTGQHEQYF
TRBJ2-1,many,TRBV2,-,TGTGCCAGCAATCCTGGTAGGGGCTACAATGAGCAGTTCTTC,CASNPGRGYNEQFF
TRBJ1-1,many,TRBV12-3/TRBV12-4,-,TGTGCCAGCAGTTTAGGAAGTAAGGGACAGAACACTGAAGCTTTCTTT,CASSLGSKGQNTEAFF
TRBJ2-5,once,TRBV11-3,TRBD1,TGTGCCAGCAGCTTACTTGGACAGGGTGGCGAGACCCAGTACTTC,CASSLLGQGGETQYF
TRBJ2-3,few,TRBV3-1,-,TGTGCCAGCAGCCAATCCATAGGAGCCACAGATACGCAGTATTTT,CASSQSIGATDTQYF
TRBJ1-5,-,TRBV19,TRBD1,TGTGCCAGTAGTATAGGGACAGGAAGGAATCAGCCCCAGCATTTT,CASSIGTGRNQPQHF
TRBJ2-4,many,TRBV27,-,TGTGCCAGCAGTTTAAACAAACAGAGAACCAAAAACATTCAGTACTTC,CASSLNKQRTKNIQYF
TRBJ2-1,-,TRBV20-1,-,TGCAGTGCTAGAGATAAGACAAAACCGATACCTTCCAATGAGCAGTTCTTC,CSARDKTKPIPSNEQFF
TRBJ2-3,many,TRBV18,-,TGTGCCAGCTCACCAAGGGGCCCCACAGATACGCAGTATTTT,CASSPRGPTDTQYF
TRBJ2-7,few,TRBV20-1,TRBD1,TGCAGTGCTAGCGAAGCGGCGGACAGGGGGAAAAACGAGCAGTACTTC,CSASEAADRGKNEQYF
TRBJ2-7,few,TRBV5-8,TRBD1,TGTGCCAGCAGCTTGGGGAAGGACAGGGAGAGCTACGAGCAGTACTTC,CASSLGKDRESYEQYF
TRBJ2-1,many,TRBV30,-,TGTGCCTGGAAGACGGGGGTTGGTGAGCAGTTCTTC,CAWKTGVGEQFF
TRBJ1-5,once,TRBV4-1,TRBD1,TGCGCCAGCAGCCCTTACCCCCAGGGGGCGATTTCTCCGCCCCAGCATTTT,CASSPYPQGAISPPQHF
TRBJ2-7,-,TRBV7-6,TRBD2,TGTGCCAGCAGCTTAGCGGCGGGAGTGGACGAGCAGTACTTC,CASSLAAGVDEQYF
TRBJ1-1,-,TRBV19,-,TGTGCCAGTAGCGCGGGGGGTGCCATTGAAGCTTTCTTT,CASSAGGAIEAFF
TRBJ2-7,many,TRBV7-9,TRBD1,TGTGCCAGCAGCCCGGGACAGGGTACCTACGAGCAGTACTTC,CASSPGQGTYEQYF
TRBJ2-7,-,TRBV6-2/TRBV6-3,-,TGTGCCACCTGCGATGTCTTTCGGGGCACCTACGAGCAGTACTTC,CATCDVFRGTYEQYF
TRBJ2-3,-,TRBV30,-,TGTGCCTGGAGTGTACTTGCATCACTGGATACGCAGTATTTT,CAWSVLASLDTQYF
TRBJ2-7,-,TRBV28,TRBD2,TGTGCCAGCAGTTTAGCCCTAGCGGGGCTCTACGAGCAGTACTTC,CASSLALAGLYEQYF
TRBJ2-2,many,TRBV2,TRBD2,TGTGCCAGCAGTGAAGCCCTAGCGGGAATCGGGGAGCTGTTTTTT,CASSEALAGIGELFF
TRBJ1-6,many,TRBV7-8,-,TGTGCCAGCAGCTACCGCTGGACACGCGAGGGCAATTCACCCCTCCACTTT,CASSYRWTREGNSPLHF
TRBJ2-6,many,TRBV6-1,TRBD2,TGTGCCAGCAGAGACTCGGGGGGTAGTGGGGCCAACGTCCTGACTTTC,CASRDSGGSGANVLTF
TRBJ1-1,many,TRBV7-8,-,TGTGCCAGCAAAACAAACACTGAAGCTTTCTTT,CASKTNTEAFF
TRBJ2-5,many,TRBV28,-,TGTGCCAGCAGTTTCCTGGAGGGTGAGACCCAGTACTTC,CASSFLEGETQYF